This T cell receptor beta chain was profiled in a study of blood T cells in healthy people across ages. Study details: The template switching approach captured approximately one barcoded beta molecule for every two T cells.

Primers used in a second PCR of about 6 to 11 cycles were a sample-barcoded 5' primer and a J-beta primer mix. TCRdb reanalysed the 5' RACE reads using MiXCR and keeps one entry per CDR3 protein. This sample has about 1,400,000 distinct CDR3 sequences, with around 55% found just once. Per the germline V gene, CDR1 is SGHRS and CDR2 is YFSETQ. The length of the CDR3 is 13 residues. V was pared by 7 bases and J by 3 bases, with 7 bases of the junction left unmatched. Peripheral blood samples of 7.5 to 10 milliliters were drawn from each donor. With regard to this clonotype: Its antigen remains unidentified.

General study points: Relative to aged donors, long-lived donors carried more naive CD4+ cells and displayed higher diversity.

Sequenced: blood. This TCR was recovered from a man aged 18-30 years in good health. This sequence joins TRBV5-1 and TRBJ2-7, with 7 bases lining up with TRBD1. CDR3 loop: CASGLGQDYEQYF. DNA for the CDR3: TGCGCCAGCGGACTCGGACAGGACTACGAGCAGTACTTC.